Listed below are T cell receptor beta chains from one sample, sequenced in a study of T cells in Graves' hyperthyroidism and ophthalmopathy. TCRdb recomputed calls from the multiplex PCR reads with MiXCR, one row per CDR3 protein. Seen here are approximately 510,000 distinct CDR3 sequences, 40% to 50% observed once, and the top ten hold 44%. Sample: peripheral blood or thyroid tissue (not recorded which). Source of these receptors: an adult woman with Graves' disease, either hyperthyroidism or ophthalmopathy (not recorded which). Both conserved end residues are part of each CDR3. D genes are given only for firm matches. The size field is filled for only some rows; it gives once, few, many or a size class.

TRBD2	TRBJ2-3	many	TRBV19	TGTGCCAGTAGTATTTCGGGAGGTGCCAACGTAGACACGCAGTATTTT	CASSISGGANVDTQYF
TRBD1	TRBJ1-1	NA	TRBV7-3	TGTGCCAGCAGCCTGAACAGGGGTGTAGCTTTCTTT	CASSLNRGVAFF
NA	TRBJ2-5	NA	TRBV2	TGTGCCAGCCATTTCACGGCGGCCCAGTACTTC	CASHFTAAQYF
NA	TRBJ1-3	NA	TRBV10-3	TGTGCCATCAGTGTTGGGGGCTCTGGAAACACCATATATTTT	CAISVGGSGNTIYF
NA	TRBJ1-3	few	TRBV9	TGTGCCAGCAGCCAAGAGACAGTAGGAAACACCATATATTTT	CASSQETVGNTIYF
NA	TRBJ2-2	NA	TRBV3-1	TGTGCCAGCACATACCGGCGGGGCGGGGAGCTGTTTTTT	CASTYRRGGELFF
TRBD2	TRBJ2-7	many	TRBV13	TGTGCCAGCAGCCTACTAGCGGGAATGGTATCCGAGCAGTACTTC	CASSLLAGMVSEQYF
TRBD1	TRBJ2-5	NA	TRBV7-6	TGTGCCAGCAGCTTAGAGGGTGCGGCCCAGGGGGTCCAGTACTTC	CASSLEGAAQGVQYF
NA	TRBJ1-4	many	TRBV25-1	TGTGCCAGCAGTGAAAGGGTCGACCTAAGGGAAAAACTGTTTTTT	CASSERVDLREKLFF
NA	TRBJ2-3	once	TRBV4-1	TGCGCCAGCAGCCATGGACGTAGCCTCACAGATACGCAGTATTTT	CASSHGRSLTDTQYF
NA	TRBJ1-5	many	TRBV19	TGTGCCAGTAGTATCCTACCGACGGGGGTAGGGCCCCAGCATTTT	CASSILPTGVGPQHF
NA	TRBJ1-2	few	TRBV29-1	TGCAGCGTTCCATTGACGAGCAAGCCTAGCTATGGCTACACCTTC	CSVPLTSKPSYGYTF
NA	TRBJ2-7	NA	TRBV29-1	TGCAGCGTTGAAGTAGGGGGAGGGAGCTCCTACGAGCAGTACTTC	CSVEVGGGSSYEQYF
TRBD1	TRBJ1-2	many	TRBV29-1	TGCAGCGTTGAGCTTACAGGGGCTTATGGCTACACCTTC	CSVELTGAYGYTF
NA	TRBJ1-1	few	TRBV10-3	TGTGCCATCAGTGGGTCGTGGAACACTGAAGCTTTCTTT	CAISGSWNTEAFF
TRBD1	TRBJ1-2	few	TRBV12-3/TRBV12-4	TGTGCCAGCAGTAAGGGACAGGTGGATGGCTACACCTTC	CASSKGQVDGYTF
NA	TRBJ2-5	NA	TRBV7-2	TGTGCCAGCAGCTTAAGGCTCGGACAAACACTGACCGGGGAGACCCAGTACTTC	CASSLRLGQTLTGETQYF
TRBD2	TRBJ2-5	once	TRBV10-3	TGTGCCATCAGTTCCGGTAGCGGGAGGGGGCCAGAAGAGACCCAGTACTTC	CAISSGSGRGPEETQYF
TRBD1	TRBJ2-7	NA	TRBV15	TGTGCCACCAGCAGGGACGGAATTACCGGGACAGGGTACCGCGAGCAGTACTTC	CATSRDGITGTGYREQYF
NA	TRBJ1-1	NA	TRBV10-2	TGCGCCAGCAGTGGCTTAGTTGACACTGAAGCTTTCTTT	CASSGLVDTEAFF
NA	TRBJ1-1	NA	TRBV2	TGTGCCAGCAGCAGGGAATCGGCGCGGACTGAAGCTTTCTTT	CASSRESARTEAFF
NA	TRBJ1-2	NA	TRBV20-1	TGCAGTGCTAACCCCACGGGCTATGGCTACACCTTC	CSANPTGYGYTF
NA	TRBJ2-2	NA	TRBV20-1	TGCAGTGCCAAGACAGGGAACACCGGGGAGCTGTTTTTT	CSAKTGNTGELFF
NA	TRBJ1-4	NA	TRBV6-5	TGTGCCAGCAGTTACTATTTAGGGAGGGATGAAAAACTGTTTTTT	CASSYYLGRDEKLFF
TRBD1	TRBJ2-5	NA	TRBV7-9	TGTGCCAGCAGCTCCCGACAGGGTGACGAGACCCAGTACTTC	CASSSRQGDETQYF
NA	TRBJ2-7	many	TRBV10-3	TGTGCCATCAGTGATTATCTCGCCGGGACGGACGGCTACGAGCAGTACTTC	CAISDYLAGTDGYEQYF
NA	TRBJ2-5	NA	TRBV7-9	TGTGCCAGCAGCAAAACGCCAGTACAAGAGACCCAGTACTTC	CASSKTPVQETQYF
TRBD2	TRBJ2-5	NA	TRBV12-3/TRBV12-4	TGTGCCAGCCTCTTGGGGGGGTGGGGGACCCAGTACTTC	CASLLGGWGTQYF
NA	TRBJ1-6	many	TRBV7-6	TGTGCCAGCAGCCCCGGAGGGAGCTCCTATAATTCACCCCTCCACTTT	CASSPGGSSYNSPLHF
NA	TRBJ1-1	NA	TRBV5-1	TGCGCCAGCATTCGGGAGCCGAACACTGAAGCTTTCTTT	CASIREPNTEAFF
NA	TRBJ2-5	few	TRBV7-6	TGTGCCAGCAGCAAGAGGGGTAGGGGGACGGAGACCCAGTACTTC	CASSKRGRGTETQYF
NA	TRBJ1-1	NA	TRBV12-3/TRBV12-4	TGTGCCAGCAGTTTTTCCCTTCGAGGGACTGAAGCTTTCTTT	CASSFSLRGTEAFF
TRBD1	TRBJ2-7	NA	TRBV10-3	TGTGCCATCAGTGGAAACAGGGGGGCGAGCGAGCAGTACTTC	CAISGNRGASEQYF
NA	TRBJ2-5	NA	TRBV24-1	TGTGCCAGCAGTTTTTGGACCGGGCGGAGCCAAGAGACCCAGTACTTC	CASSFWTGRSQETQYF
NA	TRBJ2-7	once	TRBV19	TGTGCCAGTAGTATTGCGCTATCCTCCTACGAGCAGTACTTC	CASSIALSSYEQYF
TRBD1	TRBJ1-6	NA	TRBV2	TGTGCCAGCAGTGAAGAACAGGGGGATTCACCCCTCCACTTT	CASSEEQGDSPLHF